The present TCR beta chain was sequenced within a study of T cell repertoires in cytomegalovirus infection. Study-level information: The public TCR beta signatures pointed to both CMV infection and matching HLA type. Whole-study findings and limits: CMV carriers with the relevant HLA were identified by cumulative public TCR beta family frequency.

CDR3 length equals 16 residues. V was clipped by 2 bases and J by 5 bases; unmatched bases: 11. The germline CDR1 and CDR2 sequences are SEHNR and FQNEAQ (reference sequence). A word on this clonotype: Antigen unknown.

TCRdb redid the calling of the reads with MiXCR, one entry per CDR3 protein. The data hold about 740,000 distinct CDR3 sequences, with roughly 30% observed a single time. The genes are TRBV7-9 and TRBJ2-5, with 7 bases aligning to TRBD2. The sequencing here drew on cultured PBMCs, taken from culture after CMV antigen stimulation. This TCR came from a human donor in good health (CMV status not recorded). Some clones in this sample may be carry-over from other donors' samples. CDR3 DNA sequence: TGTGCCAGCAGCTTAAATGAGGGAGGGCCCGAGGAGACCCAGTACTTC. This sequence encodes CASSLNEGGPEETQYF.